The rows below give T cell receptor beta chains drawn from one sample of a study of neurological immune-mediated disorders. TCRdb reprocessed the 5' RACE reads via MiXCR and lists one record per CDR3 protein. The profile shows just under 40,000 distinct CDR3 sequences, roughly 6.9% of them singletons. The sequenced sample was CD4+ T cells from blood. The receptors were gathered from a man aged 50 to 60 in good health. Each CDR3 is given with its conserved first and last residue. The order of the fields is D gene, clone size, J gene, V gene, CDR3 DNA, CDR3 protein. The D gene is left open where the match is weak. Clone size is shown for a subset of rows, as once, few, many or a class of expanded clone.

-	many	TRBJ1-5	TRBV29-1	TGCAGCGTGAGGGGGAACCGGCCGGATAGCAATCAGCCCCAGCATTTT	CSVRGNRPDSNQPQHF
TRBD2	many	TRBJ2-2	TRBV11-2	TGTGCCAGCAGCCGACACCGCGCGGGAGGGTTCACCGGGGAGCTGTTTTTT	CASSRHRAGGFTGELFF
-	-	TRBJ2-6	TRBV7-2	TGTGCCAGCAGCCTCTACCCGCGGGCCAACGTCCTGACTTTC	CASSLYPRANVLTF
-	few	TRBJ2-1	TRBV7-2	TGTGCCAGCAGCTCCATGTCCCGCCGGCTTGAGCAGTTCTTC	CASSSMSRRLEQFF
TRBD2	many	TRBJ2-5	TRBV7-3	TGTGCCAGCAGCCGCGGGCGGGAGGAGACCCAGTACTTC	CASSRGREETQYF
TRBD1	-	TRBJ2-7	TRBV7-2	TGTTCCAGCAGCCTCGGACAGGGCCACGAGCAGTACTTC	CSSSLGQGHEQYF
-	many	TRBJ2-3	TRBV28	TGTGCCAGCAGTTTGGGCGGTGAGGGCACAGATACGCAGTATTTT	CASSLGGEGTDTQYF
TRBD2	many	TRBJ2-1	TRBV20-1	TGCAGTGCTAGAGAAGGAGCGGGGGGATACAATGAGCAGTTCTTC	CSAREGAGGYNEQFF
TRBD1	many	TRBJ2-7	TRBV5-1	TGCGCCAGCAGCTTGACAGGGGGCGAGCAGTACTTC	CASSLTGGEQYF
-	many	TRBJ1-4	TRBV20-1	TGCAGTGCTAGAGATCTGGGGAAATCTAATGAAAAACTGTTTTTT	CSARDLGKSNEKLFF
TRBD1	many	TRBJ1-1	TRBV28	TGTGCCAGCAGTTTAGGGACAGTGACGAACACTGAAGCTTTCTTT	CASSLGTVTNTEAFF
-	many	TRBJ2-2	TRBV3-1	TGTGCCAGCAGCCAAGTAGAGACAGCGACCGGGGAGCTGTTTTTT	CASSQVETATGELFF
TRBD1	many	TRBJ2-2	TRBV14	TGTGCCAGCAGCCCCCACACAGGGGCCACCGGGGAGCTGTTTTTT	CASSPHTGATGELFF
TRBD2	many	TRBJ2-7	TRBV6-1	TGTGCCAGCAGTGAAGTGGGAGTGGGTGCGGGGGGCTACGAGCAGTACTTC	CASSEVGVGAGGYEQYF
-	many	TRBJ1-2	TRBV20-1	TGCAGTGCCTTTTCTCGGGGGAACTATGGCTACACCTTC	CSAFSRGNYGYTF
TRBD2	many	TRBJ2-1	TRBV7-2	TGTGCCAGCAGCACCCGGGTAGCGGGAGTAGTCTACAATGAGCAGTTCTTC	CASSTRVAGVVYNEQFF
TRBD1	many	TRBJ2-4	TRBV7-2	TGTGCCAGCAGCTTAACAGGGGGTGCCAAAAACATTCAGTACTTC	CASSLTGGAKNIQYF
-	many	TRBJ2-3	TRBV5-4	TGTGCCAGCAGTTACAGGGGTGGCGGGAGCCCAGATACGCAGTATTTT	CASSYRGGGSPDTQYF
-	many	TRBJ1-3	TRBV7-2	TGTGCCAGCAGCCCGGCGGGGGGAGGGCCCTCTGGAAACACCATATATTTT	CASSPAGGGPSGNTIYF
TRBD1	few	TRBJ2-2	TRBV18	TGTGCCAGCTCACTGGGACAGGGTTACACCGGGGAGCTGTTTTTT	CASSLGQGYTGELFF
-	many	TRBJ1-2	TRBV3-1	TGTGCCAGCAGCCAAGGCCCAAATGGCTACACCTTC	CASSQGPNGYTF
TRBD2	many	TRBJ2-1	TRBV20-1	TGCAGTGCTCCTCGGGACTACGAAAATGAGCAGTTCTTC	CSAPRDYENEQFF
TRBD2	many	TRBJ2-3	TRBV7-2	TGTGCCAGCAGCTTAGGTGGGACTAGCGGGTTAGATACGCAGTATTTT	CASSLGGTSGLDTQYF
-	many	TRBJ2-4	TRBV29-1	TGCAGCGCTATTGAAGATCGATTGGGAGTCTCGGCCAAAAACATTCAGTACTTC	CSAIEDRLGVSAKNIQYF
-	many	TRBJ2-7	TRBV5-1	TGCGCCAGCAGCTTGGACAGGAGCTCCTACGAGCAGTACTTC	CASSLDRSSYEQYF
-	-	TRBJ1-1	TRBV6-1	TGTGCCAGCAGGTTGCACACTGAAGCTTTCTTT	CASRLHTEAFF
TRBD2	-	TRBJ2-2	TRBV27	TGTGCCAGCCGGGCACCGGGACTAGCGGCCTCCGGGGAGCTGTTTTTT	CASRAPGLAASGELFF
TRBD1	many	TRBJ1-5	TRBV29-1	TGCAGCGTTACCTCCGGGACAGGGAATCAGCCCCAGCATTTT	CSVTSGTGNQPQHF
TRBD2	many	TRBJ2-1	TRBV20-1	TGCAGTGCTAGTTCTTTGAGCGGGGGATCCTACAATGAGCAGTTCTTC	CSASSLSGGSYNEQFF
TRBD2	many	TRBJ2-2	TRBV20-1	TGCAGTGCTAAGGAGGGGACTAGCGGGAATGGGGAGCTGTTTTTT	CSAKEGTSGNGELFF
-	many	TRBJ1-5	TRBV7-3	TGTGCCAGCAGCCCGAGAGACAACTATAGCAATCAGCCCCAGCATTTT	CASSPRDNYSNQPQHF
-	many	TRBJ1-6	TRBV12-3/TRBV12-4	TGTGCCAGCGGGGGCAAGGCAGGATATGGAGGTTCACCCCTCCACTTT	CASGGKAGYGGSPLHF
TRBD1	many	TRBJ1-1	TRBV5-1	TGCGCCAGCAGCTTGCAAGGGACAGCAAACACTGAAGCTTTCTTT	CASSLQGTANTEAFF
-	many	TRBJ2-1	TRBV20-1	TGCAGTGCCCAGAGCCCGAGCTCCTACAATGAGCAGTTCTTC	CSAQSPSSYNEQFF
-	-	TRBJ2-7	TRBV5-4	TGTGCCAGCAGCTTGCAGGGACGGTACGAGCAGTACTTC	CASSLQGRYEQYF
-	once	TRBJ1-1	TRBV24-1	TGTGCCACCACGTTCGGGACTGAAGCTTTCTTT	CATTFGTEAFF
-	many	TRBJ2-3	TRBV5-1	TGCGCCAGCAGCTTGGTGAGCGCCGTCGGGACAGATACGCAGTATTTT	CASSLVSAVGTDTQYF
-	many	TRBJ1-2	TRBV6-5	TGTGCCAGCAGGGGTGCAGGCTACACCTTC	CASRGAGYTF
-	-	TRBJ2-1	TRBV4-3	TGCGCCAGCAACCACTTTTCGGAGAGCTCCTACAATGAGCAGTTCTTC	CASNHFSESSYNEQFF
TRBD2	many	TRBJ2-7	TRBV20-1	TGCAGTGCTAGGGAACCCGGGACTAGCTCTTACGAGCAGTACTTC	CSAREPGTSSYEQYF